The 4 T cell receptor beta chains given below trace back to one sample, sequenced in a study of cytomegalovirus exposure and HLA in healthy donors. Amplification used 60 Vbeta primers and 13 Jbeta primers. Measured with immunoSEQ multiplex PCR; TCRdb has only the in-frame clones, and not every one. The data show around 170,000 clones, roughly 79% seen once. The specimen was PBMCs. The receptors shown here come from a man aged 40-50 years in good health and CMV-seronegative.

CDR3 nucleotide sequence: TGTGCCAGCAGTGATCTAGCCGGGACTAGCGGGAGAGGGCAGTACTTC. Translation gives CASSDLAGTSGRGQYF. The rearrangement uses TRBV2 and TRBJ2-7, with 14 bases identical to TRBD2. Germline V gene lookup returns CDR1 SNHLY and CDR2 FYNNEI. This CDR3 has 16 residues. J was trimmed by 9 bases and V by 3 bases; bases with no gene match: 10.

This rearrangement joins TRBV5-6 to TRBJ2-2; weak D call: TRBD2 (6 bases). Deletions cut 6 bases from V and 3 bases from J, with 15 bases between. CDR1 is SGHDT, CDR2 YYEEEE, per germline. The CDR3 is made up of 15 amino acids. The CDR3 DNA reads as TGTGCCAGCACCTCGGGGGTATTGGACACCGGGGAGCTGTTTTTT. Translated: CASTSGVLDTGELFF. Complete variable domain (other parts from reference TRBV5-6 and TRBJ2-2): DAGVTQSPTHLIKTRGQQVTLRCSPKSGHDTVSWYQQALGQGPQFIFQYYEEEERQRGNFPDRFSGHQFPNYSSELNVNALLLGDSALYLCASTSGVLDTGELFFGEGSRLTVL.

Comment on this clone: An end of the junction does not agree with germline; a read error may underlie this. This sequence joins TRBV6-5 and TRBJ1-2; TRBD1 agrees at 9 bases. The CDR3 extends over 14 amino acids. The germline CDR1 and CDR2 sequences are MNHEY and SVGAGI. CDR3 DNA: TGTGCCGGCAGCCCCGGGACAGGGATCTATGGCTACACCTTC. Its translation is CAGSPGTGIYGYTF.

V and J are TRBV2 and TRBJ2-2; D is uncertain. V gave up 8 bases and J gave up 4 bases, with 8 bases separating them. The CDR3 loop spans 12 amino acids. CDR1 is SNHLY, CDR2 FYNNEI, per germline. The CDR3 region has the DNA TGTGCCAGCGGGCAGTTCACCGGGGAGCTGTTTTTT. Its protein is CASGQFTGELFF.